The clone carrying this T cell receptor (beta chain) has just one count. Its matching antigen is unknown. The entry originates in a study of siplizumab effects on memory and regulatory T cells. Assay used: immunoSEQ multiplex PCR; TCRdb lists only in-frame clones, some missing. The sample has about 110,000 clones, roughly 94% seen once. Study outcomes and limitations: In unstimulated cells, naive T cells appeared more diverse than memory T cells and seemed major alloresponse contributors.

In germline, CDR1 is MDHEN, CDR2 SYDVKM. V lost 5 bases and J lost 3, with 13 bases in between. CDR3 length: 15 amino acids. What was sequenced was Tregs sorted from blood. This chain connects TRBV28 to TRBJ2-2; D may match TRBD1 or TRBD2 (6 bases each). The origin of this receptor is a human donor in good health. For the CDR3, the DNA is TGTGCCAGCAGTCCCGAGGGGGGCTACACCGGGGAGCTGTTTTTT. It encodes CASSPEGGYTGELFF.